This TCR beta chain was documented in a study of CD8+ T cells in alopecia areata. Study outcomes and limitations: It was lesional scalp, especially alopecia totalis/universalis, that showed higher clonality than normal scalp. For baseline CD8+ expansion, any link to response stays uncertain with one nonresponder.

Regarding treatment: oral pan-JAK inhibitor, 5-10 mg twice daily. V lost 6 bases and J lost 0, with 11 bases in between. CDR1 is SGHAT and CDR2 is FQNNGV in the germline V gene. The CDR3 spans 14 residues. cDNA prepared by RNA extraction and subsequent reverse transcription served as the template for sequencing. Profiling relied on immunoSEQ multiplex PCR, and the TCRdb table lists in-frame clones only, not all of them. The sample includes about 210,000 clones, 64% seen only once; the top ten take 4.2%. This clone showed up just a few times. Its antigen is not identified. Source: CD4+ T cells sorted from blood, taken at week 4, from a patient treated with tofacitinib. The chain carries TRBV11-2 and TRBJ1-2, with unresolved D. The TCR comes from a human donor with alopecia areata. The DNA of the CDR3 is TGTGCCAGCAGAGCCGCCGGGACTAACTATGGCTACACCTTC. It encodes CASRAAGTNYGYTF.